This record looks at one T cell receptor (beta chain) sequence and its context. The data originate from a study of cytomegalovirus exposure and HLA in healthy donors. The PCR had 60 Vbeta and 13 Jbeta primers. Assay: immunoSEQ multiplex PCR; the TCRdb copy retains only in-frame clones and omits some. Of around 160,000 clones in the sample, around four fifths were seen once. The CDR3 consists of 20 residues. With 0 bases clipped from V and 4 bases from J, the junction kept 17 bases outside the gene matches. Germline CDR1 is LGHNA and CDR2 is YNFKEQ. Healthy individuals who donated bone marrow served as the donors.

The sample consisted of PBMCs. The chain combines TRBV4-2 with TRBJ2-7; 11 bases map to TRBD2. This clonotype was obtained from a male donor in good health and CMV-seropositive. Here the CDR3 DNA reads TGTGCCAGCAGCCAAGATTTACTAGCGGGGGATATCGGTACCCGTTACGAGCAGTACTTC. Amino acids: CASSQDLLAGDIGTRYEQYF.